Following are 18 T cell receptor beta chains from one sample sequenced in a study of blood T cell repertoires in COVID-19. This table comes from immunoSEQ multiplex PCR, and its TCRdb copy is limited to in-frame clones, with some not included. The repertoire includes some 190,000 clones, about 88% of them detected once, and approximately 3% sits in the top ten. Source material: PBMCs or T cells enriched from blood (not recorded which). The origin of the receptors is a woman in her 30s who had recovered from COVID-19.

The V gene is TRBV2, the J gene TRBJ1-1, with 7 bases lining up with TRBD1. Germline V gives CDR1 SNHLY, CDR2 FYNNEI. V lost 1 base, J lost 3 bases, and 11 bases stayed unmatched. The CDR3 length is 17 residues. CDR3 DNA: TGTGCCAGCAGTGAAGGTGGGGCAGGGGGAAGGGACACTGAAGCTTTCTTT. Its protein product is CASSEGGAGGRDTEAFF. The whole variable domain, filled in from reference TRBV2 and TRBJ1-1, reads EPEVTQTPSHQVTQMGQEVILRCVPISNHLYFYWYRQILGQKVEFLVSFYNNEISEKSEIFDDQFSVERPDGSNFTLKIRSTKLEDSAMYFCASSEGGAGGRDTEAFFGQGTRLTVV.

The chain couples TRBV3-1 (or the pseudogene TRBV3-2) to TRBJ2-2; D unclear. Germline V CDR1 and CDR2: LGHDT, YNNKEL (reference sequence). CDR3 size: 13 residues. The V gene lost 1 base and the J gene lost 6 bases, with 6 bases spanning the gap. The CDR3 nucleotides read TGTGCCAGCAGCCAAGTATTATCCGGGGAGCTGTTTTTT. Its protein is CASSQVLSGELFF.

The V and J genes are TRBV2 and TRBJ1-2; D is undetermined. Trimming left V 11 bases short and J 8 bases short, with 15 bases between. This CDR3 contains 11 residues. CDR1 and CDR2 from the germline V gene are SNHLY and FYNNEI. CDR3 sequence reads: CAGLLEYGYTF. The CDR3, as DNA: TGTGCCGGCCTACTGGAGTACGGCTACACCTTC. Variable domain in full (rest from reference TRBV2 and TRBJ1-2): EPEVTQTPSHQVTQMGQEVILRCVPISNHLYFYWYRQILGQKVEFLVSFYNNEISEKSEIFDDQFSVERPDGSNFTLKIRSTKLEDSAMYFCAGLLEYGYTFGSGTRLTVV.

CDR3 in amino acids: CASSQEWQGTGIGNTIYF. CDR3 nucleotide sequence: TGCGCCAGCAGCCAAGAGTGGCAGGGGACGGGAATCGGAAACACCATATATTTT. V usage is TRBV4-1 and J usage is TRBJ1-3; D possibly corresponds to TRBD1 (6 bases). The V gene lost 0 bases and the J gene lost 4 bases, with 19 bases spanning the gap. The CDR3 extends over 18 amino acids. Germline values: CDR1 MGHRA, CDR2 YSYEKL.

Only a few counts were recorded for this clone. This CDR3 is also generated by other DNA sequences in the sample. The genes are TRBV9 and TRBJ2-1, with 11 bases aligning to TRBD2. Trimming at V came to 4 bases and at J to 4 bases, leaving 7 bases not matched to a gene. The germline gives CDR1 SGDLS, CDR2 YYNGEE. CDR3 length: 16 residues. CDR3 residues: CASSPKGLAGYNEQFF. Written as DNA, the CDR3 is TGTGCCAGCAGCCCGAAAGGACTAGCGGGTTACAATGAGCAGTTCTTC. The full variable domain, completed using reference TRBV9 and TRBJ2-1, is DSGVTQTPKHLITATGQRVTLRCSPRSGDLSVYWYQQSLDQGLQFLIQYYNGEERAKGNILERFSAQQFPDLHSELNLSSLELGDSALYFCASSPKGLAGYNEQFFGPGTRLTVL.

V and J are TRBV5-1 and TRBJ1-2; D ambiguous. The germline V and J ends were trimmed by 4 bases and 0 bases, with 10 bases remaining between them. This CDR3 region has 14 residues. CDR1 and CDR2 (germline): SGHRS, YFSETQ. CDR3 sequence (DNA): TGCGCCAGCAGCGGAGACGGTACTAACTATGGCTACACCTTC. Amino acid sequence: CASSGDGTNYGYTF.

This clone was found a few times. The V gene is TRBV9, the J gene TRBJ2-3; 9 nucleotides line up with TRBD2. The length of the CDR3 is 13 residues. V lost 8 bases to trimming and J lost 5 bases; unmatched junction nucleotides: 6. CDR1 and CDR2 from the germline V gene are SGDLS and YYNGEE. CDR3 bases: TGTGCCAGTATGGCGGGGGGGGAAGATACGCAGTATTTT. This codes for CASMAGGEDTQYF.

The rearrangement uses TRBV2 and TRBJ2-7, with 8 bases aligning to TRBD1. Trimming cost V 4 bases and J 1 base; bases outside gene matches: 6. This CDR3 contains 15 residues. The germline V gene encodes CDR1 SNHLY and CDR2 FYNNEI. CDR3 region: CASSAPGGRSYEQYF. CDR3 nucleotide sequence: TGTGCCAGCAGTGCCCCAGGGGGCAGGTCCTACGAGCAGTACTTC.

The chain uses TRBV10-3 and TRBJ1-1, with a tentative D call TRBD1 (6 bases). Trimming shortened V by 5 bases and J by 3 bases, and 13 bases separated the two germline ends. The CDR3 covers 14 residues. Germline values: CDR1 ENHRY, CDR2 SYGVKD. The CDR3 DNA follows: TGTGCCATCAGTCGACAGGTTTGGGACACTGAAGCTTTCTTT. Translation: CAISRQVWDTEAFF.

CDR3 amino acids: CASTHGSGGIPGNTIYF. The CDR3 DNA is TGTGCCAGCACCCATGGGTCCGGGGGGATTCCTGGAAACACCATATATTTT. This rearrangement joins TRBV3-1 (or the pseudogene TRBV3-2) to TRBJ1-3, with a possible D match to TRBD1 (5 bases). V lost 7 bases and J lost 2, with 21 bases in between. The CDR3 spans 17 residues. Germline CDR1 reads LGHDT; CDR2 reads YNNKEL (reference sequence).

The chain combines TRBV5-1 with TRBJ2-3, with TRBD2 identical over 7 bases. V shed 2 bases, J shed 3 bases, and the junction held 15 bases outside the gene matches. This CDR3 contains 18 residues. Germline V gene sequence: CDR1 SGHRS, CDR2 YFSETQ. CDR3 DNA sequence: TGCGCCAGCAGCTTCAGGGCGGGAGATCGGTTGGGGACAGATACGCAGTATTTT. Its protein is CASSFRAGDRLGTDTQYF.

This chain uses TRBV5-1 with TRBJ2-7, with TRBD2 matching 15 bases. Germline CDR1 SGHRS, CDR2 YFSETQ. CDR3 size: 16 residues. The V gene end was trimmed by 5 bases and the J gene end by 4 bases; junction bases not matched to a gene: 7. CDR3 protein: CASRQGLAGGPYEQYF. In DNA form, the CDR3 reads TGCGCCAGCAGACAAGGACTAGCGGGAGGGCCGTACGAGCAGTACTTC.

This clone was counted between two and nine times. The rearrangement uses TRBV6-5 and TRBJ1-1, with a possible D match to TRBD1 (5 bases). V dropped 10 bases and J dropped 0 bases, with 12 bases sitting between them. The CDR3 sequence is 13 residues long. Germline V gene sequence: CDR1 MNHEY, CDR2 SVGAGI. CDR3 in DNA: TGTGCCATCTTAGACAGAGTGAACACTGAAGCTTTCTTT. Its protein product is CAILDRVNTEAFF.

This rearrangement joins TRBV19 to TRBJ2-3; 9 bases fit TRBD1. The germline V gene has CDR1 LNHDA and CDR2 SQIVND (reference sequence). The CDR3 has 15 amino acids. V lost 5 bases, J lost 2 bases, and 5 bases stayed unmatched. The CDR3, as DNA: TGTGCCAGTAGTCCGGGACAGGGTTACACAGATACGCAGTATTTT. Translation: CASSPGQGYTDTQYF.

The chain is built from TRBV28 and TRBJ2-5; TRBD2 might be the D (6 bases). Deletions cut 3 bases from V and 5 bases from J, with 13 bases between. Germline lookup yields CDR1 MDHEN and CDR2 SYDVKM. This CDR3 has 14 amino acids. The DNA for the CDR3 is TGTGCCAGCAGTTTGGGAGGCCCGGAGGAGACCCAGTACTTC. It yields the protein CASSLGGPEETQYF.

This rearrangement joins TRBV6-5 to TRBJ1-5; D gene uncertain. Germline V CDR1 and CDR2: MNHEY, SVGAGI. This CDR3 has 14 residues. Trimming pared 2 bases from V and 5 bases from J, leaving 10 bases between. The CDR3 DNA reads TGTGCCAGCAGTTACCTACAGTGGGATCAGCCCCAGCATTTT. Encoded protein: CASSYLQWDQPQHF.

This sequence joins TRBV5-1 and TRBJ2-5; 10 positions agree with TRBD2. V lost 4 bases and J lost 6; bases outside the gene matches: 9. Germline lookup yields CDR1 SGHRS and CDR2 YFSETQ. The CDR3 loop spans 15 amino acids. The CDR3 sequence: CASSVPSGSEKTQYF. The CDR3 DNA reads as TGCGCCAGCAGCGTACCTAGCGGGAGTGAGAAGACCCAGTACTTC.

As DNA, the CDR3 is TGCGCCAGCAGCCTGTTAGATTGGAGCCCTGAAGCTTTCTTT. Its protein is CASSLLDWSPEAFF. The chain couples TRBV4-1 to TRBJ1-1; no clear D. The CDR3 has 14 amino acids. Germline CDR1 is MGHRA and CDR2 is YSYEKL. V was trimmed by 4 bases and J by 6 bases, leaving 15 bases between them.